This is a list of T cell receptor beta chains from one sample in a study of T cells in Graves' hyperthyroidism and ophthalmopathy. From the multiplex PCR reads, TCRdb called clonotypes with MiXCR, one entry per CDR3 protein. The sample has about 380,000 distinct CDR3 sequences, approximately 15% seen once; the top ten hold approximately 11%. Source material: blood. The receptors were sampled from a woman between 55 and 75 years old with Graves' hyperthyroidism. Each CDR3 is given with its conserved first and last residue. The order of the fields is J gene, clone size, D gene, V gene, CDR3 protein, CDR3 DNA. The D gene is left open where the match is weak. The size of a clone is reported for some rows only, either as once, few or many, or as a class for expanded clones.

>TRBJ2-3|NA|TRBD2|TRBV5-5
CASSRRLAVTDTQYF
TGTGCCAGCAGCCGCAGACTAGCGGTTACAGATACGCAGTATTTT
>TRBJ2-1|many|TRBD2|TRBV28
CASTGLAGEMNEQFF
TGTGCCAGCACCGGACTAGCGGGAGAGATGAATGAGCAGTTCTTC
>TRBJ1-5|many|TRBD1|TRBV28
CASSPAGQGVGGQPQHF
TGTGCCAGCAGTCCAGCGGGACAGGGGGTAGGAGGTCAGCCCCAGCATTTT
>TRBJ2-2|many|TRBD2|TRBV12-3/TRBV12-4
CASNPGLAGNTGELFF
TGTGCCAGCAACCCTGGACTAGCGGGAAACACCGGGGAGCTGTTTTTT
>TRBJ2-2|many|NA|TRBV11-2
CASSLGPRNTGELFF
TGTGCCAGCAGCTTAGGCCCACGCAACACCGGGGAGCTGTTTTTT
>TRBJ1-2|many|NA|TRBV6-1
CASTDRNQYGYTF
TGTGCCAGCACTGACCGAAACCAATATGGCTACACCTTC
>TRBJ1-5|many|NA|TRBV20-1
CSARANAPGASNQPQHF
TGCAGTGCTAGAGCCAATGCACCTGGGGCGAGCAATCAGCCCCAGCATTTT
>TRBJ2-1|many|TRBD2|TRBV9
CASSPASGNPGNEQFF
TGTGCCAGCAGCCCCGCTAGCGGGAACCCAGGCAATGAGCAGTTCTTC
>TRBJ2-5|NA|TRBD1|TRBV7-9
CASSQGTGVRGAQYF
TGTGCCAGCAGCCAGGGGACAGGGGTTCGAGGGGCCCAGTACTTC
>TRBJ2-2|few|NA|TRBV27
CASSSGAKTGELFF
TGTGCCAGCAGTTCCGGGGCGAAGACCGGGGAGCTGTTTTTT
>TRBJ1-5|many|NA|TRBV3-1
CASSQGLTNQPQHF
TGTGCCAGCAGCCAAGGACTGACGAATCAGCCCCAGCATTTT
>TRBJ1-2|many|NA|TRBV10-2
CASSDGGAYGYTF
TGCGCCAGCAGTGATGGGGGAGCATATGGCTACACCTTC
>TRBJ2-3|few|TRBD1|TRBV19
CASRDRGRGDTQYF
TGTGCCAGTAGGGACAGGGGGCGCGGAGATACGCAGTATTTT
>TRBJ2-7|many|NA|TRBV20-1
CSASRAREGTYEQYF
TGCAGTGCTAGTCGGGCGCGAGAGGGGACCTACGAGCAGTACTTC
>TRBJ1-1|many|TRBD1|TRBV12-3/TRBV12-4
CASTLDRLEGTEAFF
TGTGCCAGCACCCTGGACAGGTTGGAGGGCACTGAAGCTTTCTTT
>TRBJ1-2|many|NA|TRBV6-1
CASRGMDSLNYGYTF
TGTGCCAGCAGGGGAATGGACAGCCTAAACTATGGCTACACCTTC
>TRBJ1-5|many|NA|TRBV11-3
CASSLQAHQPQHF
TGTGCCAGCAGCTTGCAGGCACATCAGCCCCAGCATTTT
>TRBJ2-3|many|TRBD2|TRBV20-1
CSATSGKLTDTQYF
TGCAGTGCAACTAGCGGGAAGCTAACAGATACGCAGTATTTT
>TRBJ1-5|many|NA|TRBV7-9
CASSLVGVSNQPQHF
TGTGCCAGCAGCTTGGTTGGGGTAAGCAATCAGCCCCAGCATTTT
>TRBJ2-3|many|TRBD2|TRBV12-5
CASDDLGTSAYTSTDTQYF
TGTGCTAGTGATGACCTCGGGACTAGCGCCTACACGAGCACAGATACGCAGTATTTT
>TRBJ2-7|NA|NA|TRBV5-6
CASKPIRGASSYEQYF
TGTGCCAGCAAACCCATCAGGGGGGCTTCCTCCTACGAGCAGTACTTC
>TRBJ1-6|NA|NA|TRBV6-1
CASSLRKSTYNSPLHF
TGTGCCAGCAGCCTGCGAAAGTCCACATATAATTCACCCCTCCACTTT
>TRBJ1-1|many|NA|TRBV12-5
CASGFGGGVSTEAFF
TGTGCTAGTGGTTTTGGGGGGGGGGTCTCCACTGAAGCTTTCTTT
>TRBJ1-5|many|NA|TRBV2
CASSEGQLQPQHF
TGTGCCAGCAGTGAAGGGCAGCTCCAGCCCCAGCATTTT
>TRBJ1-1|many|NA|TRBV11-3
CASSPGQIEAFF
TGTGCCAGCAGCCCTGGACAGATCGAAGCTTTCTTT